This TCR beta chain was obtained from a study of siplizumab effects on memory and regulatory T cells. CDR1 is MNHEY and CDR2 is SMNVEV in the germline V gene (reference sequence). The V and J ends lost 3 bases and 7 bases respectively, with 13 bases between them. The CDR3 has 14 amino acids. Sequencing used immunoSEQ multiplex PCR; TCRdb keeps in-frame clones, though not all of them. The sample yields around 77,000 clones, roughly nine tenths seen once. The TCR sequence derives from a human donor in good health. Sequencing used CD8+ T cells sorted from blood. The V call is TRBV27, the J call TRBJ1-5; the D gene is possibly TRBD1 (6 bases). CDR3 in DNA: TGTGCCAGCAGTTTTAGGGGGGCTGGCCAGCCCCAGCATTTT. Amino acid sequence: CASSFRGAGQPQHF.